The source of this T cell receptor (beta chain) is a study of CD8+CD57+ T cells in acquired aplastic anemia. Study-level background: Sorted CD4+ and CD8+ cells yielded DNA averaging approximately 3 ug.

The CDR3 totals 16 residues. Germline V CDR1 and CDR2: SGHVS, FQNEAQ. This clonotype came up once. What it binds is not known. Relative to the germline gene, one junction end is altered; a read error may explain this. Study-wide findings and caveats: With respect to CD8+ Simpson's diversity, patients and controls did not differ significantly.

Previously, flow cytometry had revealed CD8+CD57+ cell expansion in the patients chosen for sequencing. The cohort consisted entirely of patients having severe acquired aplastic anemia. Untreated patients provided the blood samples, with no therapy given before sampling. TCR beta VDJ combinations and CDR3 sequences were profiled from genomic DNA. In TCRdb, the reads were re-called with MiXCR into one record per CDR3 protein. Here the sample spans around 250,000 distinct CDR3 sequences, 82% being singletons. The rearrangement uses TRBV7-8 and TRBJ2-2, with D possibly matching TRBD2 (5 bases). This receptor was obtained from a human donor with aplastic anemia. What was sequenced was sorted CD4+, CD8+, or CD8+CD57+ T cells (not recorded which) from PBMCs. The CDR3 region is CASSLAGGPNTEELFF. CDR3 DNA sequence: TGTGCCAGCAGCTTAGCTGGAGGTCCCAACACCGAGGAGCTGTTTTTT.